This T cell receptor beta chain was captured by sequencing in a study of human T cells and chemical hapten exposure. Study summary: Per-sample variation in TCR yield stemmed mainly from small pooled library volume differences.

From the RACE reads, TCRdb called clonotypes with MiXCR, one entry per CDR3 protein. The table shows about 51,000 distinct CDR3 sequences, with around a tenth occurring only once. Time point noted: pre-sensitization, week 0. Indicated treatment: therapeutic diphenylcyclopropenone sensitization with weekly scalp DPC. Every donor had alopecia and was 18 to 70 years old; all were suitable for DPC. There are many counts of this clonotype. Its specificity is unknown. Regarding the study as a whole: PT1 expanded TCR numbers rose with patch test score.

The CDR3 totals 14 residues. The V gene end was trimmed by 5 bases and the J gene end by 3 bases; junction bases not matched to a gene: 6. The receptor was isolated from a woman between 40 and 55 years old with alopecia areata. Some clones in this sample may be carry-over from other donors' samples. Sequenced material: whole blood, taken in connection with sensitization to the hapten diphenylcyclopropenone (DPC). The V and J genes are TRBV12-3 or TRBV12-4 and TRBJ2-7; 8 nucleotides align to TRBD2. CDR3 amino acids: CASSPGLVYYEQYF. For the CDR3, the DNA is TGTGCCAGCAGTCCGGGACTAGTGTACTACGAGCAGTACTTC.